The TCR beta chain described here comes from a study of beta chain features in type 1 diabetes. Study-wide findings and caveats: In all four CD4+ subsets, TCRB CDR3 length was significantly, moderately reduced in type 1 diabetes.

Sorting that relied on CD45RO/CCR7/CD25/CD127/CD95/CD27 yielded CD4+ naive, central memory, regulatory and stem cell-like memory cells. A word on this clone: Its specificity is not known.

Expressed TCRB transcripts were sequenced because the entire RNA isolate underwent reverse transcription. The repertoire was sequenced with immunoSEQ multiplex PCR; TCRdb's copy has only in-frame clones and lacks some. The table includes 600,000 to 750,000 clones, roughly 12% detected once. V was cut by 6 bases and J by 0 bases, with 14 bases left in between. The CDR3 is made up of 14 amino acids. The V gene's germline CDR1 is SQVTM and CDR2 ANQGSEA. The clonotype comes from a man aged 25 to 40 with type 1 diabetes. This chain uses TRBV29-1 with TRBJ2-5, with D perhaps being TRBD1 or TRBD2 (5 bases each). Sequencing input: naive CD4+ T cells from blood. CDR3 protein: CSVFPGTDQETQYF. DNA for the CDR3: TGCAGCGTCTTTCCCGGGACGGACCAAGAGACCCAGTACTTC.